This T cell receptor beta chain is drawn from a study of cytomegalovirus exposure and HLA in healthy donors. The CDR3 is 13 amino acids. V lost 4 bases and J 5 bases, leaving 12 bases between the germline ends. The germline gives CDR1 SQVTM, CDR2 ANQGSEA. Here immunoSEQ multiplex PCR was the method, and the copy in TCRdb shows in-frame clones only, minus some. The sample carries about 330,000 clones, about nine tenths recorded once. The clonotype comes from a woman aged 25-40 years in good health and CMV-seropositive. The chain uses TRBV29-1 and TRBJ2-1; no clear D. Specimen: PBMCs. This CDR3 reads CSVVNRYDNEQFF. CDR3 sequence (DNA): TGCAGCGTTGTAAACCGGTATGACAATGAGCAGTTCTTC.